This T cell receptor beta chain was recovered during a study of blood T cell repertoires in COVID-19. Across the study: The cDNA or gDNA used as material had been derived from T cells, B-cell-depleted T cells, or PBMCs.

Clones were read by immunoSEQ multiplex PCR, and TCRdb kept only the in-frame ones, dropping some. The table shows fewer than 200,000 clones, with roughly 80% occurring only once. The V end was cut by 3 bases, the J end by 3 bases, with 9 bases between. There are 14 residues in the CDR3. Germline V gene lookup returns CDR1 LNHNV and CDR2 YYDKDF (reference sequence). Input material: peripheral blood. This receptor was identified in a man in his 70s with acute or convalescent COVID-19. The gene calls are TRBV15 and TRBJ1-5; a possible D gene is TRBD1 (5 bases). CDR3 nucleotide sequence: TGTGCCACCAGCAGGGGGGGGGTCAATCAGCCCCAGCATTTT. Protein product: CATSRGGVNQPQHF.